This T cell receptor (beta chain) came from a study of blood T cell repertoires in COVID-19. There are 14 residues in the CDR3. The germline gives CDR1 SNHLY, CDR2 FYNNEI. V lost 8 bases to trimming and J lost 7 bases, with 18 bases between them. Original analysis: Reference gene primers were amplified, and this amplification served to estimate nucleated cell counts. The data were produced by immunoSEQ multiplex PCR, yet TCRdb's version contains in-frame clones alone and is incomplete. That table supplies the V and J calls and clone size; D and trimming were determined from the DNA. The sample shows fewer than 250,000 clones, approximately 90% of them seen only once.

The origin of this receptor is a man in his fifties who had been exposed to COVID-19. The chain links TRBV2 to TRBJ1-5; D is unresolved. Source material: PBMCs or T cells enriched from blood (not recorded which). CDR3 sequence reads: CASGEGREGQPQHF. DNA for the CDR3: TGTGCCAGCGGGGAAGGGAGGGAAGGCCAGCCCCAGCATTTT.